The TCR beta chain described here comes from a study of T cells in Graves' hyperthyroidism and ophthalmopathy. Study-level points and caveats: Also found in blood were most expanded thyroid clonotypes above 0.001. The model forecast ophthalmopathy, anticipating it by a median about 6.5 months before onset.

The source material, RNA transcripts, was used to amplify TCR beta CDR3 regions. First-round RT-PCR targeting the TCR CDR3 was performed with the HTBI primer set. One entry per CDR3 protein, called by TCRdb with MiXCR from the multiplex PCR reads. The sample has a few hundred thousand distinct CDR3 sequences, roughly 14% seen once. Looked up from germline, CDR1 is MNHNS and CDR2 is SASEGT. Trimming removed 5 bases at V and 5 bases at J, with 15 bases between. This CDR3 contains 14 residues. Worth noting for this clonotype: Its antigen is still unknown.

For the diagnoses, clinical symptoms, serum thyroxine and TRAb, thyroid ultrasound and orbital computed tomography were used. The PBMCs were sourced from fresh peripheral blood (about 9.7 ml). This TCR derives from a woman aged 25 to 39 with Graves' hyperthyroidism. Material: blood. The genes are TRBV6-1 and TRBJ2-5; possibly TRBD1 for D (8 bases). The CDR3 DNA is TGTGCCAGCAGTTATACAGGGGGAGGGGAGACCCAGTACTTC. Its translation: CASSYTGGGETQYF.